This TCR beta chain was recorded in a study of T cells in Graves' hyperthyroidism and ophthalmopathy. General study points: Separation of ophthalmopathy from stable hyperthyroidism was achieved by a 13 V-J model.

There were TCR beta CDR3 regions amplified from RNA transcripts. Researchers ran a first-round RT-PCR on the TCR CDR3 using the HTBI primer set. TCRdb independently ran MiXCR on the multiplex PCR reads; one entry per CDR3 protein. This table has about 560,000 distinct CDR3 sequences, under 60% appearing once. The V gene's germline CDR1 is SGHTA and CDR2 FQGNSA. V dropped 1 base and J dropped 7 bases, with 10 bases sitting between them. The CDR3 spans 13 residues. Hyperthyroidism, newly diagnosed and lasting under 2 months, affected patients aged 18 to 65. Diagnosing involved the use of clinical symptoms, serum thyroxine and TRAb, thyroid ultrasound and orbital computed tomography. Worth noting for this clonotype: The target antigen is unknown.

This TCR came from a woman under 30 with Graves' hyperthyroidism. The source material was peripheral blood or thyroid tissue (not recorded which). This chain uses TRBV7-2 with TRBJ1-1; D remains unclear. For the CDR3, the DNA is TGTGCCAGCAGCTTAGGGGTCCTCAATGAAGCTTTCTTT. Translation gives CASSLGVLNEAFF.